This TCR beta chain was captured in a study of prognosis after radiotherapy for stage I lung cancer. Turning to the study itself: Radiotherapy took the form of SBRT (3 to 5 fractions) with a biologically effective dose of at least 100 Gy.

It was by two-round multiplex PCR that TCR beta CDR3 was amplified from genomic DNA. With primers specific to each TRBV and TRBJ gene, the first-round PCR was performed. One entry per CDR3 protein results from TCRdb running MiXCR on the multiplex PCR reads. Of roughly 30,000 distinct CDR3 sequences listed, 35% to 45% are singletons. Sequencing was performed on PBMCs, taken before or after stereotactic body radiation therapy (not recorded which). This sequence was found in a donor at least 50 years old with non-small cell lung cancer.

CDR3 residues: CASSLRTGVNTEAFF. DNA of the CDR3: TGTGCCAGCAGCCTCCGGACAGGGGTAAACACTGAAGCTTTCTTT. This rearrangement joins TRBV4-2 to TRBJ1-1; 9 bases are a match to TRBD1. V shed 4 bases, J shed 2 bases, and the junction held 5 bases outside the gene matches. CDR1 and CDR2 from the germline V gene are LGHNA and YNFKEQ. The CDR3 runs 15 residues.